Below, 11 T cell receptor beta chains from the same sample are listed, as sequenced in a study of T cells expressing NK-cell markers. With the 5' RACE reads reprocessed, TCRdb shows one record per CDR3 protein and no DNA. In all, the sample yields roughly 150,000 distinct CDR3 sequences. The sample was blood T cells: a sorted CD56 or NKG2C T cell subset, CD4+ or CD8+ T cells, or bulk PBMC T cells (not recorded which). The receptors were sampled from a woman aged 18-69 years in good health.

The chain combines TRBV4-1 with TRBJ1-6; TCRdb's assignment of TRBD1 cannot be checked, as there is no DNA. CDR1 is MGHRA and CDR2 is YSYEKL in the germline V gene. This CDR3 region has 17 residues. The CDR3 sequence is CASSRALRGQGGSPLHF.

The J gene is TRBJ2-2, the V gene TRBV10-2; TCRdb's D gene call, TRBD1, goes unchecked for lack of DNA. Germline-derived CDR1 and CDR2 are WSHSY and SAAADI. The CDR3 spans 14 residues. CDR3 sequence reads: CASKVQGQTGELFF.

This chain connects TRBV12-3 or TRBV12-4 to TRBJ2-7; TCRdb's D call of TRBD1 is untestable without DNA. This CDR3 comprises 13 residues. The CDR3 loop is CASVPGTAYEQYF.

The chain has TRBV4-1 and TRBJ2-3; TCRdb proposes TRBD2, but this gene call is untestable without DNA. The germline V gene has CDR1 MGHRA and CDR2 YSYEKL. This CDR3 is 17 amino acids long. CDR3: CASSQVGLAGGQDTQYF.

The J gene is TRBJ1-5, the V gene TRBV7-9; lacking DNA, the TRBD1 call made by TCRdb goes unchecked. In germline, CDR1 is SEHNR, CDR2 FQNEAQ (reference sequence). The CDR3 extends over 14 amino acids. Here the CDR3 reads CASSRSGGNQPQHF.

V and J are TRBV5-1 and TRBJ2-3; TCRdb selects TRBD1, and the lack of DNA leaves this call unchecked. The CDR3 contains 16 residues. Germline V gene data show CDR1 as SGHRS and CDR2 as YFSETQ. The CDR3 reads CASSPSGQGVVDTQYF. Variable domain in full (rest from reference TRBV5-1 and TRBJ2-3): KAGVTQTPRYLIKTRGQQVTLSCSPISGHRSVSWYQQTPGQGLQFLFEYFSETQRNKGNFPGRFSGRQFSNSRSEMNVSTLELGDSALYLCASSPSGQGVVDTQYFGPGTRLTVL.

The V and J genes are TRBV5-1 and TRBJ1-1; the D gene TCRdb calls, TRBD1, cannot be checked with no DNA. Looked up from germline, CDR1 is SGHRS and CDR2 is YFSETQ. CDR3 length: 14 residues. CDR3 in amino acids: CASSLGGGNTEAFF. The whole variable domain, filled in from reference TRBV5-1 and TRBJ1-1, reads KAGVTQTPRYLIKTRGQQVTLSCSPISGHRSVSWYQQTPGQGLQFLFEYFSETQRNKGNFPGRFSGRQFSNSRSEMNVSTLELGDSALYLCASSLGGGNTEAFFGQGTRLTVV.

The chain carries TRBV24-1 and TRBJ1-2; TCRdb's D gene call, TRBD1, goes unchecked for lack of DNA. The CDR3 totals 12 residues. The germline V gene encodes CDR1 KGHDR and CDR2 SFDVKD. The CDR3 protein is CATSDFTGGYTF.

The CDR3 here is CASSQNLRTSGRSSYEQYF. This sequence joins TRBV4-2 and TRBJ2-7; TCRdb's D call of TRBD2 is untestable without DNA. The CDR3 runs 19 residues. Germline V gives CDR1 LGHNA, CDR2 YNFKEQ.

V gene TRBV28 combines with J gene TRBJ2-5; the TCRdb D gene call, TRBD1, has no DNA to confirm it. There are 16 residues in the CDR3. Looked up from germline, CDR1 is MDHEN and CDR2 is SYDVKM. CDR3 in amino acids: CASSLWGGAGGETQYF.

This chain links TRBV7-3 with TRBJ2-1; TCRdb indicates TRBD2, and absent DNA this call remains unverified. The V gene's germline CDR1 is SGHTA and CDR2 FQGTGA. This CDR3 has 16 residues. CDR3 loop: CASSLGTSGSYNEQFF. The full variable domain, in which reference TRBV7-3 and TRBJ2-1 provide the parts outside the CDR3, is GAGVSQTPSNKVTEKGKYVELRCDPISGHTALYWYRQSLGQGPEFLIYFQGTGAADDSGLPNDRFFAVRPEGSVSTLKIQRTERGDSAVYLCASSLGTSGSYNEQFFGPGTRLTVL.